A selection of T cell receptor beta chains follows, all from one sample in a study of neurological immune-mediated disorders. From the 5' RACE reads, TCRdb called clonotypes with MiXCR, one entry per CDR3 protein. Of about 22,000 distinct CDR3 sequences listed, 10% were seen once; the top ten hold 20% to 25%. Material: PBMCs. The receptors were gathered from an older woman with HTLV-1-associated myelopathy (HAM/TSP). Both conserved end residues are part of each CDR3. The D gene is left open where the match is weak. For some rows the clone size is stated as once, few or many, or as a class when expanded; others skip it.

v_call	j_call	clone_size	d_call	cdr3_aa	cdr3_nt
TRBV5-5	TRBJ2-7	many	TRBD2	CASSPTGGNLYEQYF	TGTGCCAGCAGCCCCACCGGGGGGAACCTCTACGAGCAGTACTTC
TRBV20-1	TRBJ1-3	many	.	CSAKDGELSGNTIYF	TGCAGTGCTAAGGACGGAGAACTGTCTGGAAACACCATATATTTT
TRBV29-1	TRBJ2-1	many	.	CSAELYNEQFF	TGCAGCGCGGAGCTCTACAATGAGCAGTTCTTC
TRBV27	TRBJ1-6	medium-sized	TRBD1	CASGYGTGAPGLNSPLHF	TGTGCCAGCGGCTACGGGACAGGGGCCCCAGGGTTGAATTCACCCCTCCACTTT
TRBV12-3/TRBV12-4	TRBJ2-3	many	.	CASSRQDFTTDTQYF	TGTGCCAGCAGCCGGCAGGACTTTACCACAGATACGCAGTATTTT
TRBV27	TRBJ1-6	medium-sized	.	CASSLSGGGIGGSPLHF	TGTGCCAGCAGTTTATCTGGAGGGGGGATTGGGGGTTCACCCCTCCACTTT
TRBV5-1	TRBJ2-3	many	TRBD2	CASRGTSGADTQYF	TGCGCCAGCAGGGGGACTAGCGGAGCAGATACGCAGTATTTT
TRBV28	TRBJ2-2	.	TRBD2	CASQRGGITGELFF	TGTGCCAGTCAGCGGGGGGGTATAACCGGGGAGCTGTTTTTT
TRBV12-3/TRBV12-4	TRBJ1-4	many	TRBD1	CASRHRDRGNEKLFF	TGTGCCAGCAGGCATCGGGACAGGGGTAATGAAAAACTGTTTTTT
TRBV9	TRBJ2-2	many	.	CASSVHDGTGELFF	TGTGCCAGCAGCGTACACGATGGGACCGGGGAGCTGTTTTTT
TRBV7-2	TRBJ2-7	many	TRBD2	CASSDHWGTSGDEQYF	TGTGCCAGCAGCGATCATTGGGGGACTAGCGGGGACGAGCAGTACTTC
TRBV6-4	TRBJ2-3	.	.	CARSDSVGGTDTQYF	TGTGCCAGAAGTGACTCGGTGGGGGGCACAGATACGCAGTATTTT
TRBV11-2	TRBJ2-1	.	TRBD2	CASNLGTSGVQFF	TGTGCCAGCAACTTAGGAACTAGCGGGGTGCAGTTCTTC
TRBV30	TRBJ1-2	few	TRBD1	CAWSVQGAGYGYTF	TGTGCCTGGAGTGTCCAGGGGGCTGGCTATGGCTACACCTTC
TRBV5-1	TRBJ2-1	many	TRBD2	CASSPLAGGYNEQFF	TGCGCCAGCAGCCCACTAGCGGGGGGTTACAATGAGCAGTTCTTC
TRBV20-1	TRBJ1-1	many	TRBD1	CSAREDEGARSEAFF	TGCAGTGCTAGAGAGGATGAGGGGGCGCGATCTGAAGCTTTCTTT
TRBV7-9	TRBJ1-1	.	.	CASSSQNTEAFF	TGTGCCAGCAGCTCCCAAAACACTGAAGCTTTCTTT
TRBV2	TRBJ2-2	.	.	CASTPTGELFF	TGTGCCAGCACACCCACCGGGGAGCTGTTTTTT
TRBV9	TRBJ2-3	.	.	CASSVESRRADTQYF	TGTGCCAGCAGCGTAGAGTCACGGCGGGCAGATACGCAGTATTTT
TRBV12-3/TRBV12-4	TRBJ2-3	many	TRBD2	CASSFAGGPGDTQYF	TGTGCCAGCAGTTTCGCGGGGGGCCCTGGGGATACGCAGTATTTT
TRBV7-8	TRBJ2-7	many	TRBD1	CASNSGTGVGEQYF	TGTGCCAGCAACTCAGGGACAGGGGTAGGGGAGCAGTACTTC
TRBV12-3/TRBV12-4	TRBJ2-2	.	.	CASSLARVQDYTGELFF	TGTGCCAGCAGTTTAGCCCGGGTACAGGATTACACCGGTGAGCTGTTTTTT
TRBV7-3	TRBJ2-3	few	TRBD2	CASSIAGGADTQYF	TGTGCCAGCAGCATAGCGGGGGGCGCAGATACGCAGTATTTT
TRBV4-1	TRBJ2-7	many	TRBD2	CASSRERGANYEQYF	TGCGCCAGCAGCCGGGAGCGGGGGGCGAACTACGAGCAGTACTTC
TRBV3-1	TRBJ1-2	many	.	CASSQGGGGHYGYTF	TGTGCCAGCAGCCAAGGAGGAGGAGGACACTATGGCTACACCTTC
TRBV6-5	TRBJ1-4	many	TRBD1	CASRLHGQGDEKLFF	TGTGCCAGCAGATTACACGGACAGGGGGATGAAAAACTGTTTTTT
TRBV5-1	TRBJ2-7	.	.	CASSLVHGSLSYEQYF	TGCGCCAGCAGCTTGGTTCACGGAAGCCTCTCCTACGAGCAGTACTTC
TRBV6-2/TRBV6-3	TRBJ1-6	many	.	CASSYGTSNSPLHF	TGTGCCAGCAGTTACGGGACAAGTAATTCACCCCTCCACTTT
TRBV7-9	TRBJ1-2	medium-sized	.	CASSPRAWEGYTF	TGTGCCAGCAGCCCACGCGCGTGGGAAGGCTACACCTTC
TRBV6-5	TRBJ2-3	many	TRBD2	CASRLLAGVSTDTQYF	TGTGCCAGCAGACTATTAGCGGGGGTTAGCACAGATACGCAGTATTTT
TRBV6-5	TRBJ1-1	medium-sized	.	CATTRGKSEAFF	TGTGCCACCACACGGGGAAAATCTGAAGCTTTCTTT
TRBV27	TRBJ2-1	many	TRBD2	CASSFPSGGANEQFF	TGTGCCAGCAGTTTTCCTAGCGGGGGGGCGAATGAGCAGTTCTTC
TRBV5-1	TRBJ1-6	many	TRBD1	CASSLAGQGYNSPLHF	TGCGCCAGCAGCTTGGCCGGACAGGGGTATAATTCACCCCTCCACTTT
TRBV4-1	TRBJ2-3	many	TRBD2	CASSQTTSGGRGDTQYF	TGCGCCAGCAGCCAAACCACTAGCGGGGGGCGTGGAGATACGCAGTATTTT
TRBV20-1	TRBJ2-7	many	TRBD2	CSAKRTSNYEQYF	TGCAGTGCTAAAAGGACTAGCAACTACGAGCAGTACTTC
TRBV7-9	TRBJ2-2	many	.	CASTSGRGAASNTGELFF	TGTGCCAGCACCAGCGGCCGGGGGGCGGCGTCGAACACCGGGGAGCTGTTTTTT
TRBV20-1	TRBJ2-3	many	.	CSATRSGREYF	TGCAGTGCTACGAGGAGCGGGCGCGAGTATTTT
TRBV15	TRBJ2-1	.	TRBD1	CATSRKRQGDNEQFF	TGTGCCACCAGCAGAAAGAGGCAGGGGGACAATGAGCAGTTCTTC
TRBV7-2	TRBJ2-3	many	.	CASSQDNWGTQYF	TGTGCCAGCAGCCAAGATAATTGGGGAACGCAGTATTTT
TRBV4-1	TRBJ2-1	.	.	CASSPEVVGAANEQFF	TGCGCCAGCAGCCCCGAAGTCGTTGGGGCGGCCAATGAGCAGTTCTTC
TRBV3-1	TRBJ1-1	.	.	CASSFYICSASEALGFNTEAFF	.
TRBV14	TRBJ2-7	many	.	CASSQVTVQYF	TGTGCCAGCAGCCAAGTAACGGTGCAGTACTTC
TRBV20-1	TRBJ1-3	many	.	CSARRQGPNPGRGNTIYF	TGCAGTGCTAGGCGGCAGGGCCCAAACCCTGGGAGAGGAAACACCATATATTTT
TRBV5-1	TRBJ1-2	.	.	CASSPGSETNYGYTF	TGCGCCAGCAGCCCCGGCTCGGAGACTAACTATGGCTACACCTTC
TRBV5-1	TRBJ2-1	.	TRBD1	CASGHPGQGAANEQFF	TGCGCCAGCGGACACCCGGGACAGGGGGCGGCCAATGAGCAGTTCTTC
TRBV5-1	TRBJ2-7	.	.	CASSLTNYEKYF	TGCGCCAGCAGTCTAACGAACTACGAGAAGTACTTC
TRBV20-1	TRBJ2-7	medium-sized	TRBD2	CSALSLAGVYEQYF	TGCAGTGCCCTCTCACTAGCGGGGGTGTACGAGCAGTACTTC
TRBV3-1	TRBJ1-2	large	.	CASSPTGLYGYTF	TGTGCCAGCAGCCCGACAGGCCTCTATGGCTACACCTTC
TRBV7-2	TRBJ2-1	many	.	CASSFSRGSYNEQFF	TGTGCCAGCAGCTTTAGCCGGGGGTCATACAATGAGCAGTTCTTC